These T cell receptor beta chains were read from a single sample in a study of cytotoxic CD8 clonotypes in ibrutinib-treated CLL. Clones were sequenced by immunoSEQ multiplex PCR, and TCRdb holds only the in-frame ones, with some missing. In the table there are 65,000 to 80,000 clones, less than 85% of which are singletons. The input for sequencing was PBMCs, taken after 24 months of ibrutinib treatment. All receptors derive from a human donor with chronic lymphocytic leukemia. Each CDR3 is given with its conserved first and last residue. A D gene is named only where the DNA matches it firmly. Rows give clone size only sometimes, using once, few, many, or a class for an expanded clone.

D gene	clone size	V gene	J gene	CDR3 protein	CDR3 DNA
.	.	TRBV4-3	TRBJ1-5	CASSQEGLSNQPQHF	TGCGCCAGCAGCCAAGAGGGGTTGAGCAATCAGCCCCAGCATTTT
TRBD2	.	TRBV28	TRBJ2-3	CASNLSGRSDTQYF	TGTGCCAGCAACCTTAGCGGGAGGTCAGATACGCAGTATTTT
.	.	TRBV28	TRBJ2-3	CATRRIQRPDTQYF	TGTGCCACCAGACGGATCCAACGTCCAGATACGCAGTATTTT
.	.	TRBV4-1	TRBJ1-1	CASSAGPTMNTEAFF	TGCGCCAGCAGCGCAGGTCCCACGATGAACACTGAAGCTTTCTTT
.	.	TRBV5-4	TRBJ2-7	CASSLTASSYEQYF	TGTGCCAGCAGCTTGACAGCTAGCTCCTACGAGCAGTACTTC
.	.	TRBV27	TRBJ1-1	CASSSGAPYNTEAFF	TGTGCCAGCAGCTCCGGGGCACCATACAACACTGAAGCTTTCTTT
.	.	TRBV5-1	TRBJ1-4	CASSPMVEEKLFF	TGCGCCAGCAGCCCCATGGTTGAGGAAAAACTGTTTTTT
.	.	TRBV11-1	TRBJ2-3	CASSLGHGLIDTQYF	TGTGCCAGCAGCTTAGGGCACGGCTTAATTGATACGCAGTATTTT
.	.	TRBV28	TRBJ2-7	CASSLGSEWEQYF	TGTGCCAGCAGCCTGGGTTCGGAGTGGGAGCAGTACTTC
.	.	TRBV9	TRBJ2-1	CASSVAYGEQFF	TGTGCCAGCAGCGTAGCGTATGGTGAGCAGTTCTTC
TRBD2	.	TRBV28	TRBJ2-7	CASSSVGGSLIEQYF	TGTGCCAGCAGTTCCGTGGGCGGGAGCCTGATCGAGCAGTACTTC
.	.	TRBV30	TRBJ2-7	CAWNRDGFGEQYF	TGTGCCTGGAACCGGGACGGATTCGGCGAGCAGTACTTC
.	.	TRBV21-1	TRBJ2-4	CASSATGGLAKNIQYF	TGTGCCAGCAGCGCGACAGGGGGCTTAGCCAAAAACATTCAGTACTTC
.	.	TRBV5-1	TRBJ2-7	CASRGGLQVGEQYF	TGCGCCAGCAGGGGGGGACTCCAGGTAGGCGAGCAGTACTTC
.	.	TRBV7-7	TRBJ2-3	CASSLTSLDTQYF	TGTGCTAGCAGCTTGACTAGTCTAGATACGCAGTATTTT
.	.	TRBV2	TRBJ2-3	CASIQTPTQYF	TGTGCCAGCATACAGACTCCCACGCAGTATTTT
.	once	TRBV6-4	TRBJ2-1	CASSESPGVEQFF	TGTGCCAGCAGTGAAAGTCCGGGGGTTGAGCAGTTCTTC
.	few	TRBV29-1	TRBJ2-3	CSVEGWEWSTDTQYF	TGCAGCGTTGAAGGATGGGAGTGGAGCACAGATACGCAGTATTTT
TRBD2	.	TRBV5-5	TRBJ2-3	CASSLNMRLAVVGTDTQYF	TGTGCCAGCAGCTTGAATATGAGACTAGCGGTAGTGGGCACAGATACGCAGTATTTT
.	.	TRBV7-9	TRBJ2-5	CASSLGRVHRDMLQETQYF	TGTGCCAGCAGCTTAGGACGGGTCCACCGGGACATGCTTCAAGAGACCCAGTACTTC
.	.	TRBV7-9	TRBJ2-7	CASSVGLVTSEQYF	TGTGCCAGCAGCGTCGGACTGGTAACCTCTGAGCAGTACTTC
.	.	TRBV30	TRBJ1-4	CAGASGANEKLFF	TGTGCGGGGGCGTCGGGAGCTAATGAAAAACTGTTTTTT
.	.	TRBV7-6	TRBJ2-2	CASSLEGLAYTGELFF	TGTGCCAGCAGCTTAGAAGGGCTAGCGTACACCGGGGAGCTGTTTTTT
.	few	TRBV6-1	TRBJ2-4	CASSADAGNIQYF	TGTGCCAGCAGCGCCGACGCGGGTAACATTCAGTACTTC
TRBD1	few	TRBV27	TRBJ2-7	CASSSKGQGAYEQYF	TGTGCCAGCAGTTCAAAGGGACAGGGGGCCTACGAGCAGTACTTC
.	.	TRBV19	TRBJ2-5	CASSIGSFPQETQYF	TGTGCCAGTAGTATAGGATCTTTCCCCCAAGAGACCCAGTACTTC
.	.	TRBV7-3	TRBJ2-2	CASSLTVPGELFF	TGTGCCAGCAGCTTGACGGTACCGGGGGAGCTGTTTTTT
TRBD2	.	TRBV6-1	TRBJ2-1	CASSEIAGEFYNEQFF	TGTGCCAGCAGTGAGATAGCGGGAGAGTTCTACAATGAGCAGTTCTTC
TRBD2	.	TRBV28	TRBJ2-7	CASSLGTSGIYEQYF	TGTGCCAGCAGTCTAGGGACTAGCGGGATCTACGAGCAGTACTTC
TRBD1	.	TRBV7-3	TRBJ1-2	CASSRDRTYSYTF	TGTGCCAGCAGCCGGGACAGGACTTATAGCTACACCTTC
.	.	TRBV27	TRBJ2-5	CASGVGGETQYF	TGTGCCAGCGGGGTGGGCGGAGAGACCCAGTACTTC
.	.	TRBV5-1	TRBJ2-2	CASTDRDNTGELFF	TGCGCCAGCACCGACAGAGATAACACCGGGGAGCTGTTTTTT
.	.	TRBV5-1	TRBJ2-5	CASSHGGFSETQYF	TGCGCCAGCAGCCATGGTGGGTTTTCGGAGACCCAGTACTTC
.	.	TRBV7-8	TRBJ2-7	CASSLDLGEQYF	TGTGCCAGCAGCTTAGACCTCGGCGAGCAGTACTTC
TRBD2	.	TRBV7-9	TRBJ2-3	CASSSWTSGSSDTQYF	TGTGCCAGCAGCTCCTGGACTAGCGGGAGTTCAGATACGCAGTATTTT
TRBD2	.	TRBV7-2	TRBJ2-1	CASSAGLAGEQFF	TGTGCCAGCAGCGCGGGACTAGCTGGGGAGCAGTTCTTC
TRBD1	.	TRBV9	TRBJ2-2	CASSADRDTGELFF	TGTGCCAGCAGCGCCGACAGGGACACCGGGGAGCTGTTTTTT
.	.	TRBV14	TRBJ2-5	CASSQVVETQYF	TGTGCCAGCAGCCAAGTCGTAGAGACCCAGTACTTC
TRBD1	.	TRBV27	TRBJ2-7	CASSLSLQGFEQYF	TGTGCCAGCAGTTTATCTCTACAGGGGTTCGAGCAGTACTTC
.	.	TRBV19	TRBJ2-7	CASSGPLRNEQYF	TGTGCCAGTAGTGGACCTCTGAGGAACGAGCAGTACTTC
.	.	TRBV9	TRBJ1-1	CASSVDQGPGTEAFF	TGTGCCAGCAGCGTAGATCAGGGCCCAGGCACTGAAGCTTTCTTT
.	.	TRBV19	TRBJ1-4	CATDLGGKLFF	TGTGCCACGGACTTGGGAGGGAAACTGTTTTTT
.	.	TRBV7-2	TRBJ2-2	CASLRSPVGGRTGELFF	TGTGCCAGCTTGAGGTCCCCCGTCGGGGGTAGGACCGGGGAGCTGTTTTTT